One sample yielded the 14 T cell receptor beta chains listed below, sequenced in a study of blood T cell repertoires in COVID-19 (TCRdb year 2020). The library relied on the immunoSEQ multiplex PCR assay. In TCRdb, the immuneACCESS table is reduced to in-frame sequences with V and J assigned. These tables do not hold every clone; where another copy was compared, an unresolved V gene accounts for under half, and the others remain unexplained. The sample table contains about 140,000 clones; only one count was recorded for around 85% of them. The top ten clonotypes cover more than 5% of the sample. Sequencing was performed on PBMCs or T cells enriched from blood (not recorded which). These receptors were collected from a woman aged 40-49 years who had recovered from COVID-19.

The genes are TRBV29-1 and TRBJ2-3; D may be TRBD2 (6 bases). Germline CDR1 is SQVTM and CDR2 is ANQGSEA. CDR3 length: 15 amino acids. Trimming removed 0 bases from V and 4 bases from J, with 14 bases in between. DNA of the CDR3: TGCAGCGTTGAAGATAGGCGGGGCGGCCCAGATACGCAGTATTTT. Its translation is CSVEDRRGGPDTQYF.

The chain carries TRBV10-3 and TRBJ1-2, with TRBD1 as a possible D gene (5 bases). Trimming cost V 11 bases and J 2 bases, with 18 bases left between them. Looked up from germline, CDR1 is ENHRY and CDR2 is SYGVKD. This CDR3 is 14 amino acids long. This CDR3 reads CAAFTPGQNYGYTF. As DNA, the CDR3 is TGTGCCGCCTTTACCCCAGGGCAGAACTATGGCTACACCTTC.

About this clone: A read error may be the cause here, since a much bigger clone is one base away. Other DNA sequences in the sample encode the same CDR3. This chain connects TRBV29-1 to TRBJ2-3; 10 bases are a match to TRBD1. Germline V gene data show CDR1 as SQVTM and CDR2 as ANQGSEA. With 3 bases clipped from V and 2 bases from J, the junction kept 2 bases outside the gene matches. This CDR3 has 14 amino acids. The CDR3 here is CSVEGQGYTDTQYF. The CDR3 DNA reads TGCAGCGTTGAGGGACAGGGGTACACAGATACGCAGTATTTT.

For the CDR3, the DNA is TGTGCCAGCAGTTTAACTAGCGTCTACAATGAGCAGTTCTTC. Translated: CASSLTSVYNEQFF. This chain connects TRBV27 to TRBJ2-1, with 7 bases that match TRBD2. CDR3 length: 14 amino acids. Per germline, CDR1 MNHEY and CDR2 SMNVEV (reference sequence). V dropped 2 bases and J dropped 3; count of bases not matched to a gene: 1.

J is TRBJ1-1 and V is TRBV11-2; D not certain. This CDR3 is 14 amino acids long. Germline V gene data show CDR1 as SGHAT and CDR2 as FQNNGV. Trimming removed 0 bases at V and 8 bases at J, with 13 bases between. CDR3 residues: CASSLDFSGREAFF. The DNA for the CDR3 is TGTGCCAGCAGCTTAGATTTTTCGGGGAGGGAAGCTTTCTTT. Supplemented by reference TRBV11-2 and TRBJ1-1, the full variable domain reads EAGVAQSPRYKIIEKRQSVAFWCNPISGHATLYWYQQILGQGPKLLIQFQNNGVVDDSQLPKDRFSAERLKGVDSTLKIQPAKLEDSAVYLCASSLDFSGREAFFGQGTRLTVV.

The chain joins TRBV2 to TRBJ2-7, with 9 bases identical to TRBD1. This CDR3 is built from 15 residues. CDR1 and CDR2 (germline): SNHLY, FYNNEI. V dropped 6 bases and J dropped 3; count of bases not matched to a gene: 9. Here the CDR3 DNA reads TGTGCCAGCAGAAGACAGGGGGGGCCCGGCTACGAGCAGTACTTC. Its translation is CASRRQGGPGYEQYF.

V gene TRBV4-2 combines with J gene TRBJ2-1; 7 nucleotides match TRBD2. V gave up 5 bases and J gave up 3 bases; unmatched junction bases: 10. The CDR3 spans 16 residues. The germline V gene has CDR1 LGHNA and CDR2 YNFKEQ. The CDR3 sequence: CASSFSAGVVYNEQFF. The DNA of the CDR3 is TGTGCCAGCAGCTTCTCTGCGGGAGTAGTCTACAATGAGCAGTTCTTC.

The rearrangement uses TRBV18 and TRBJ2-7; tentatively, D is TRBD1 (6 bases). The ends were cut back, 0 bases at V and 1 base at J, with 7 bases in the middle. Germline V gene lookup returns CDR1 KGHSH and CDR2 LQKENI. The CDR3 is 14 amino acids. The CDR3 DNA sequence: TGTGCCAGCTCACCACCTGGGACATCCTACGAGCAGTACTTC. Its translation: CASSPPGTSYEQYF. Based on the CDR3 plus reference TRBV18 and TRBJ2-7, the full variable domain is NAGVMQNPRHLVRRRGQEARLRCSPMKGHSHVYWYRQLPEEGLKFMVYLQKENIIDESGMPKERFSAEFPKEGPSILRIQQVVRGDSAAYFCASSPPGTSYEQYFGPGTRLTVT.

The rearrangement uses TRBV19 and TRBJ1-5, with 10 bases aligning to TRBD1. V lost 3 bases and J lost 3; bases outside the gene matches: 2. Germline V gives CDR1 LNHDA, CDR2 SQIVND (reference sequence). There are 15 residues in the CDR3. The chain's CDR3 is CASSIGTGDNQPQHF. Written as DNA, the CDR3 is TGTGCCAGTAGTATTGGGACAGGGGACAATCAGCCCCAGCATTTT.

This clone was detected a few times. Sequence at one end of the junction differs from germline and may be a read error. The chain joins TRBV7-7 to TRBJ2-3; 10 positions agree with TRBD2. The length of the CDR3 is 16 residues. Looked up from germline, CDR1 is SSHAT and CDR2 is FNYEAQ (reference sequence). This chain's CDR3 is CASSLGSGGTTDTQYF. The DNA of the CDR3 is TGTGCTAGCAGCTTAGGTAGCGGGGGGACGACAGATACGCAGTATTTT.

V and J are TRBV19 and TRBJ1-2, with unresolved D. The V end lost 7 bases, the J end lost 11 bases, and 29 bases lay between the germline ends. In germline, CDR1 is LNHDA, CDR2 SQIVND (reference sequence). This CDR3 region has 16 residues. The DNA for the CDR3 is TGTGCCAGTATCCCCTACGCCAGTATCGGCAGGTCGGGGTACACCTTC. This sequence encodes CASIPYASIGRSGYTF.

The chain employs TRBV5-1 and TRBJ2-7; 10 positions agree with TRBD1. Per germline, CDR1 SGHRS and CDR2 YFSETQ. The ends lost 3 bases at V and 0 bases at J; junction bases unmatched: 6. The CDR3 has 16 amino acids. The CDR3 spells CASSSPRDRGSYEQYF. The CDR3, as DNA: TGCGCCAGCAGCTCTCCCCGGGACAGGGGCTCCTACGAGCAGTACTTC.

This rearrangement joins TRBV6-1 to TRBJ1-1, with a weak D call TRBD1 (5 bases). Germline V CDR1 and CDR2: MNHNS, SASEGT. V gave up 2 bases and J gave up 4 bases, with 8 bases separating them. The CDR3 length is 13 residues. This CDR3 reads CASSESRATEAFF. CDR3 DNA sequence: TGTGCCAGCAGTGAAAGCAGGGCCACTGAAGCTTTCTTT.

CDR3 sequence (DNA): TGTGCCAGCTCACTCTACACCGGGGAGCTGTTTTTT. This translates into CASSLYTGELFF. The V call is TRBV18, the J call TRBJ2-2; D gene uncertain. Trimming removed 4 bases at V and 3 bases at J, with 3 bases between. Per the germline V gene, CDR1 is KGHSH and CDR2 is LQKENI. The CDR3 consists of 12 residues.